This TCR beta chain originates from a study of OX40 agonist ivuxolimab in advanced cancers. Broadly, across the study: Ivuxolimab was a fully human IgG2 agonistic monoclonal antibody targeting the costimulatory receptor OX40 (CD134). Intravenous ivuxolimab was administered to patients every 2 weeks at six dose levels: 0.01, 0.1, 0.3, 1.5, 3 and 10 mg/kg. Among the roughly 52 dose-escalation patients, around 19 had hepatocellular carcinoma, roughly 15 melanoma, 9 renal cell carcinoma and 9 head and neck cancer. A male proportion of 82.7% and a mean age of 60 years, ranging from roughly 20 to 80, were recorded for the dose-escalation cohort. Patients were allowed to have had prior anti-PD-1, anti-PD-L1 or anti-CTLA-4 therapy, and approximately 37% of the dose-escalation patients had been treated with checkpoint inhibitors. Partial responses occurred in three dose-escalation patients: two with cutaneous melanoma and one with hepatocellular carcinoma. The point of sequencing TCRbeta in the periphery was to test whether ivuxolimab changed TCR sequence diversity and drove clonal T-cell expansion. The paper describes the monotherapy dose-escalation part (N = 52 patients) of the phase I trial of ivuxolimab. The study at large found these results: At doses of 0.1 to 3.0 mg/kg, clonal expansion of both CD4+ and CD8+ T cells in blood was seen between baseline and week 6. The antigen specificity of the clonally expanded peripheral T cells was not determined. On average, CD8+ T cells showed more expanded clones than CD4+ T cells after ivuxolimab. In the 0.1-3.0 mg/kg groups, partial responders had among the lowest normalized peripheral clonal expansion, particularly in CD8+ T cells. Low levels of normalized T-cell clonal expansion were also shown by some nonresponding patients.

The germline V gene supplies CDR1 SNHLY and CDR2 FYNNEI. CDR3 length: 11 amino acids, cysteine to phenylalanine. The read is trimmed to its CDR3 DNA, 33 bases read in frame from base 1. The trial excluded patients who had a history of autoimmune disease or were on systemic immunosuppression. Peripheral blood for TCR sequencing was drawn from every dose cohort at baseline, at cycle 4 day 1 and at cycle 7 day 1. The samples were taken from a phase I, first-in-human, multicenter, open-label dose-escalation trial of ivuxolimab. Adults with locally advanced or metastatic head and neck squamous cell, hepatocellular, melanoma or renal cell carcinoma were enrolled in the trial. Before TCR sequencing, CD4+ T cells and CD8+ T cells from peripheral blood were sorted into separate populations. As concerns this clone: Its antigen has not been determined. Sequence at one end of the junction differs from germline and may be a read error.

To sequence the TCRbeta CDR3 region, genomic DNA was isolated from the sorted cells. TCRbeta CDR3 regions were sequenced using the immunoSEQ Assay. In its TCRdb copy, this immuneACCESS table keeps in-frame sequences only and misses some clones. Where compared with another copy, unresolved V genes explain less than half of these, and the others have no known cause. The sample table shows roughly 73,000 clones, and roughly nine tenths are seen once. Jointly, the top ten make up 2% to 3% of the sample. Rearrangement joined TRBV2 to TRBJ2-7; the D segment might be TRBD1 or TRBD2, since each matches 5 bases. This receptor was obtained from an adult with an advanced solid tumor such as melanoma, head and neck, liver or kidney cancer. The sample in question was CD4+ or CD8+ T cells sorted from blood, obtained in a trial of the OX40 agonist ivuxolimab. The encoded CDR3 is CASSERDLQGF. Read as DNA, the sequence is TGTGCCAGCAGTGAAAGGGACCTCCAAGGCTTC. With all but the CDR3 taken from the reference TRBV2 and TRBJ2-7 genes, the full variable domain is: EPEVTQTPSHQVTQMGQEVILRCVPISNHLYFYWYRQILGQKVEFLVSFYNNEISEKSEIFDDQFSVERPDGSNFTLKIRSTKLEDSAMYFCASSERDLQGFGPGTRLTVT.